This T cell receptor (beta chain) was documented in a study of cytomegalovirus exposure and HLA in healthy donors. Study details: Among about 400 genotyped donors, roughly 80% fell in the Caucasian-associated ancestry cluster.

Trimming took off 5 bases at V and 6 bases at J, with 7 bases between the two ends. The V gene's germline CDR1 is DFQATT and CDR2 SNEGSKA (reference sequence). CDR3 length: 10 amino acids. The PCR ran on 60 Vbeta and 13 Jbeta primers. This table comes from immunoSEQ multiplex PCR, and its TCRdb copy is limited to in-frame clones, with some not included. This listing includes 130,000 or so clones. The chain links TRBV20-1 to TRBJ1-1; no clear D gene. The TCR was taken from a woman between 40 and 50 years old in good health and CMV-seronegative. Input material: PBMCs. The CDR3 DNA is TGCAGTGCTCGAGTCGCTGAAGCTTTCTTT. Translated, it gives CSARVAEAFF.